The next 28 T cell receptor beta chains were all read from a single sample in a study of response to subunit inactivated influenza vaccine. TCRdb ran MiXCR on the RT-PCR reads and lists one entry per CDR3 protein. The table records 530,000 or so distinct CDR3 sequences, less than 15% of them present only once. Sequenced material: PBMCs from blood, taken about 12 days after vaccination. The receptors come from a man between 45 and 60 years old who received an inactivated influenza vaccine.

This clonotype was detected a few times. DNA of the CDR3: TGTGCCAGCAAGTCTTCCGGGACAGGCCGCGATGAGCAGTTCTTC. It is translated as CASKSSGTGRDEQFF. The chain carries TRBV6-2 or TRBV6-3 and TRBJ2-1; 8 bases map to TRBD1. V was pared by 7 bases and J by 8 bases, with 13 bases of the junction left unmatched. The CDR3 consists of 15 residues. Per the germline V gene, CDR1 is MNHEY and CDR2 is SVGEGT.

This clonotype was seen many times. The rearrangement joins TRBV5-1 to TRBJ1-5; D is unclear. V gave up 6 bases and J gave up 5 bases, with 21 bases separating them. Germline V gene lookup returns CDR1 SGHRS and CDR2 YFSETQ. This CDR3 is built from 16 residues. The CDR3 DNA reads as TGCGCCAGCACTATCACGGGCGCAAGGATACATCAGCCCCAGCATTTT. Its translation is CASTITGARIHQPQHF.

V gene TRBV6-1 combines with J gene TRBJ2-5; 10 nucleotides match TRBD2. This CDR3 spans 18 amino acids. Germline V gives CDR1 MNHNS, CDR2 SASEGT. The V segment lost 6 bases and the J segment 0 bases; nucleotides outside the gene matches: 13. CDR3 DNA: TGTGCCAGCAGGCCATACCGTAGCGGGGGGATGTACCAAGAGACCCAGTACTTC. It codes for CASRPYRSGGMYQETQYF.

Ten or more counts support this clonotype. The CDR3, as DNA: TGTGCCAGCAGCTTATCTGACTCATCGAACACTGAAGCTTTCTTT. It specifies CASSLSDSSNTEAFF. The gene calls are TRBV11-2 and TRBJ1-1, with D unresolved. Germline V gene lookup returns CDR1 SGHAT and CDR2 FQNNGV. With 2 bases removed from V and 1 base from J, the gap between germline ends came to 11 bases. This CDR3 region has 15 residues.

This clonotype was recorded many times. This rearrangement joins TRBV7-2 to TRBJ2-2; the match to TRBD1 covers 7 bases. J lost 6 bases, V lost 2 bases, and 3 bases had no gene match. CDR1 is SGHTA, CDR2 FQGNSA, per germline. The CDR3 loop spans 14 amino acids. CDR3 protein: CASSLIQGAGELFF. Written as DNA, the CDR3 is TGTGCCAGCAGCTTAATTCAGGGGGCCGGGGAGCTGTTTTTT.

This clonotype was counted many times. The V gene is TRBV6-5, the J gene TRBJ2-7, with 10 bases identical to TRBD2. The V and J ends lost 2 bases and 2 bases, in that order; junction bases with no gene match: 6. The CDR3 contains 16 residues. The germline V gene has CDR1 MNHEY and CDR2 SVGAGI. CDR3 region: CASSYGLAGAAYEQYF. CDR3 coding DNA: TGTGCCAGCAGTTACGGGCTAGCGGGGGCCGCCTACGAGCAGTACTTC.

This clonotype appeared a few times. As DNA, the CDR3 is TGCAGCGTTGGGCAGGGGAGTCAGCCCCAGCATTTT. This codes for CSVGQGSQPQHF. V usage is TRBV29-1 and J usage is TRBJ1-5; a weak D match, TRBD1 (6 bases). The V and J ends lost 4 bases and 6 bases respectively, with 10 bases between them. Germline V gives CDR1 SQVTM, CDR2 ANQGSEA. The length of the CDR3 is 12 residues.

The rearrangement links TRBV6-1 to TRBJ2-7; TRBD2 matches at 12 bases. This CDR3 spans 15 amino acids. V shed 6 bases and J 5 bases; nucleotides not matched to a gene: 8. CDR1 and CDR2 from the germline V gene are MNHNS and SASEGT. The CDR3, as DNA: TGTGCCAGCAGGTCTAGCGGGAGGGCCGTCGACGAGCAGTACTTC. Protein: CASRSSGRAVDEQYF.

This clonotype was observed a handful of times. The chain recombines TRBV11-2 with TRBJ2-7; no clear D gene. The CDR3 covers 16 residues. The germline gives CDR1 SGHAT, CDR2 FQNNGV. V lost 3 bases and J lost 0, with 15 bases in between. The CDR3 DNA reads as TGTGCCAGCAGCTTCATAAAATTGACACGCTCCTACGAGCAGTACTTC. Amino acids: CASSFIKLTRSYEQYF.

The chain carries TRBV6-1 and TRBJ2-2; 8 bases fit TRBD1. CDR1 and CDR2 from the germline V gene are MNHNS and SASEGT. The junction had 13 bases not matched to a gene; V was cut back by 5 bases and J by 5 bases. The CDR3 sequence is 17 residues long. CDR3 residues: CASSKPPDRDKTGELFF. CDR3 DNA: TGTGCCAGCAGTAAACCGCCGGACAGGGATAAGACCGGGGAGCTGTTTTTT.

This clonotype was found a few times. The chain is built from TRBV14 and TRBJ1-1; no clear D gene. Trimming removed 4 bases at V and 10 bases at J, with 16 bases between. This CDR3 comprises 13 residues. Germline V lookup: CDR1 SGHDN, CDR2 FVKESK. CDR3 loop: CASSPSTVRRAFF. In DNA form, the CDR3 reads TGTGCCAGCAGCCCCTCCACCGTGCGAAGAGCTTTCTTT.

This chain links TRBV2 with TRBJ2-2; D remains ambiguous. Germline V lookup: CDR1 SNHLY, CDR2 FYNNEI. Trimming removed 6 bases from V and 0 bases from J, with 2 bases in between. There are 12 residues in the CDR3. Here the CDR3 reads CASRSNTGELFF. The CDR3 DNA reads TGTGCCAGCAGGTCGAACACCGGGGAGCTGTTTTTT.

This clonotype has only a few counts. The chain is built from TRBV6-1 and TRBJ1-1; the D gene is possibly TRBD1 (6 bases). V was pared by 7 bases and J by 3 bases, with 21 bases between. Germline-derived CDR1 and CDR2 are MNHNS and SASEGT. The CDR3 runs 16 residues. The CDR3 DNA is TGTGCCAGCACCATAAAGGTTGGGGGGCTTGACACTGAAGCTTTCTTT. This gives the protein CASTIKVGGLDTEAFF.

The genes are TRBV18 and TRBJ2-7; D remains ambiguous. Germline CDR1 KGHSH, CDR2 LQKENI. The CDR3 loop spans 14 amino acids. V lost 1 base, J lost 1 base, and 8 bases lay in between. The CDR3 loop reads CASSPRAGSYEQYF. CDR3 nucleotide sequence: TGTGCCAGCTCACCACGTGCAGGATCCTACGAGCAGTACTTC.

This clonotype was detected many times. The chain joins TRBV4-3 to TRBJ2-5; the D gene is possibly TRBD1 (7 bases). V shed 0 bases and J shed 5 bases, with 16 bases lying between them. The CDR3 is 16 residues long. The germline gives CDR1 LGHNA, CDR2 YSLEER. CDR3: CASSQDGTDRAETQYF. The CDR3 DNA reads as TGCGCCAGCAGCCAAGACGGGACTGACAGGGCGGAGACCCAGTACTTC.

The V gene is TRBV4-3, the J gene TRBJ2-1; perhaps TRBD2 as D (5 bases). Germline CDR1 and CDR2: LGHNA and YSLEER. Trimming cost V 0 bases and J 1 base, with 10 bases left between them. CDR3 length: 16 residues. The CDR3 region has the DNA TGCGCCAGCAGCCAAGATAAACTAGGTTCCTACAATGAGCAGTTCTTC. As protein: CASSQDKLGSYNEQFF.

The genes are TRBV5-1 and TRBJ2-2; 11 nucleotides match TRBD1. J lost 5 bases, V lost 4 bases, and 7 bases had no gene match. Germline lookup yields CDR1 SGHRS and CDR2 YFSETQ. The CDR3 is made up of 16 amino acids. The CDR3 region has the DNA TGCGCCAGCAGCCCACCCGGGACAGGGGGAACCGGGGAGCTGTTTTTT. This translates into CASSPPGTGGTGELFF.

This clonotype has just a few counts. V usage is TRBV12-3 or TRBV12-4 and J usage is TRBJ2-1, with 9 bases identical to TRBD2. CDR3 length: 17 amino acids. V was clipped by 3 bases and J by 0 bases; unmatched bases: 6. CDR3: CASSFLRLADSYNEQFF. CDR3 DNA: TGTGCCAGCAGTTTCCTGAGACTAGCGGACTCCTACAATGAGCAGTTCTTC.

This clonotype has a handful of counts. This rearrangement joins TRBV25-1 to TRBJ2-7; D might be TRBD1 (6 bases). Trimming took off 6 bases at V and 5 bases at J, with 17 bases between the two ends. This CDR3 is 14 amino acids long. Germline CDR1 reads MGHDK; CDR2 reads SYGVNS. The CDR3 DNA follows: TGTGCCAGCAGCGGTCCCGGGACATGGAACGAGCAGTACTTC. It codes for CASSGPGTWNEQYF.

This clonotype was found once. This chain joins TRBV6-1 and TRBJ2-5; 9 bases are a match to TRBD2. Trimming took 2 bases from V and 4 from J; bases not matched to a gene: 2. The CDR3 is 14 amino acids. CDR1 is MNHNS, CDR2 SASEGT, per germline. CDR3 bases: TGTGCCAGCAGTGAACGCGGGGGGGTAGAGACCCAGTACTTC. It codes for CASSERGGVETQYF.

This clonotype was counted only a few times. This sequence joins TRBV20-1 and TRBJ2-7; no firm D call. The CDR3 contains 13 residues. V gave up 1 base and J gave up 6 bases, with 13 bases separating them. Germline-derived CDR1 and CDR2 are DFQATT and SNEGSKA (reference sequence). This CDR3 reads CSARGPRLGEQYF. CDR3 nucleotide sequence: TGCAGTGCTAGAGGTCCCCGGTTGGGCGAGCAGTACTTC.

This chain connects TRBV20-1 to TRBJ2-1; TRBD1 aligns across 7 bases. The CDR3 is 15 residues long. Germline V gives CDR1 DFQATT, CDR2 SNEGSKA (reference sequence). Losses at the gene ends were 1 base for V and 2 bases for J; bases not matched to a gene: 5. The CDR3 DNA is TGCAGTGCTAGAGGGGGGCAGGGGGCCTACAATGAGCAGTTCTTC. As protein: CSARGGQGAYNEQFF.

The gene calls are TRBV7-6 and TRBJ2-2; no firm D call. The CDR3 contains 14 residues. V was shortened by 0 bases and J by 1 base, with 3 bases between the two germline ends. Germline CDR1 reads SGHVS; CDR2 reads FNYEAQ. The CDR3 protein is CASSLAENTGELFF. The CDR3 bases are TGTGCCAGCAGCTTAGCCGAGAACACCGGGGAGCTGTTTTTT.

This clonotype came up a few times. V is TRBV5-1 and J is TRBJ1-2; D ambiguous. The CDR3 is made up of 12 amino acids. Trimming shortened V by 5 bases and J by 5 bases, and 10 bases separated the two germline ends. In germline, CDR1 is SGHRS, CDR2 YFSETQ. This CDR3 reads CASSPSQYGYTF. The CDR3 coding sequence is TGCGCCAGCAGTCCCTCACAGTATGGCTACACCTTC. Complete variable domain (other parts from reference TRBV5-1 and TRBJ1-2): KAGVTQTPRYLIKTRGQQVTLSCSPISGHRSVSWYQQTPGQGLQFLFEYFSETQRNKGNFPGRFSGRQFSNSRSEMNVSTLELGDSALYLCASSPSQYGYTFGSGTRLTVV.

This chain links TRBV4-3 with TRBJ2-6; 7 bases line up with TRBD2. CDR1 is LGHNA, CDR2 YSLEER, per germline. J gave up 0 bases and V 0 bases, and 2 bases lay outside the gene matches. The CDR3 has 17 residues. The CDR3 sequence: CASSQDSGGSGANVLTF. The CDR3 DNA reads TGCGCCAGCAGCCAAGATTCGGGGGGCTCTGGGGCCAACGTCCTGACTTTC.

This clonotype was recorded many times. V and J are TRBV5-1 and TRBJ1-1, with D unresolved. V lost 0 bases to trimming and J lost 2 bases, with 11 bases between them. The CDR3 sequence is 15 residues long. Germline CDR1 SGHRS, CDR2 YFSETQ. The CDR3 is CASSLAEGSNTEAFF. For the CDR3, the DNA is TGCGCCAGCAGCTTGGCCGAGGGTTCCAACACTGAAGCTTTCTTT.

Only a few counts were recorded for this clonotype. The chain joins TRBV18 to TRBJ1-5; D remains unclear. The CDR3 has 14 amino acids. The germline V gene encodes CDR1 KGHSH and CDR2 LQKENI. Deletions cut 2 bases from V and 7 bases from J, with 12 bases between. The CDR3 here is CASSPAGRGQPQHF. The CDR3 nucleotides are TGTGCCAGCTCACCAGCAGGTCGCGGCCAGCCCCAGCATTTT. The whole variable domain, remainder taken from reference TRBV18 and TRBJ1-5, is NAGVMQNPRHLVRRRGQEARLRCSPMKGHSHVYWYRQLPEEGLKFMVYLQKENIIDESGMPKERFSAEFPKEGPSILRIQQVVRGDSAAYFCASSPAGRGQPQHFGDGTRLSIL.

The rearrangement links TRBV5-6 to TRBJ1-3; possible D gene TRBD1, 6 bases. Trimming cost V 1 base and J 12 bases, with 14 bases left between them. The germline CDR1 and CDR2 sequences are SGHDT and YYEEEE. This CDR3 region has 13 residues. The CDR3: CASSLTNRAGIYF. In DNA, the CDR3 is TGTGCCAGCAGCTTGACCAACAGGGCCGGCATATATTTT.